This T cell receptor beta chain comes out of a study of esophageal squamous cell carcinoma under preoperative chemotherapy. Described time point: before preoperative PTX-NDP chemotherapy. TCRdb fed the PCR reads into MiXCR, producing one record per CDR3 protein. The repertoire holds fewer than 16,000 distinct CDR3 sequences, 60% seen once, with nearly 55% in the top ten. The germline gives CDR1 SGHNT, CDR2 YENEEA. CDR3 length: 17 residues. The J segment lost 6 bases and the V segment lost 4 bases, leaving 7 bases of the junction unmatched. This clonotype was counted only a few times. The specimen was taken from a patient given preoperative chemotherapy. V and J are TRBV11-3 and TRBJ2-2, with 14 bases that match TRBD2. The TCR sequence derives from a human donor with esophageal squamous cell carcinoma. The donor label of this sample is uncertain. In DNA form, the CDR3 reads TGTGCCAGCAGCTCCCCATCGACTAGCGGGAGGGCCGGGGAGCTGTTTTTT. This translates into CASSSPSTSGRAGELFF.